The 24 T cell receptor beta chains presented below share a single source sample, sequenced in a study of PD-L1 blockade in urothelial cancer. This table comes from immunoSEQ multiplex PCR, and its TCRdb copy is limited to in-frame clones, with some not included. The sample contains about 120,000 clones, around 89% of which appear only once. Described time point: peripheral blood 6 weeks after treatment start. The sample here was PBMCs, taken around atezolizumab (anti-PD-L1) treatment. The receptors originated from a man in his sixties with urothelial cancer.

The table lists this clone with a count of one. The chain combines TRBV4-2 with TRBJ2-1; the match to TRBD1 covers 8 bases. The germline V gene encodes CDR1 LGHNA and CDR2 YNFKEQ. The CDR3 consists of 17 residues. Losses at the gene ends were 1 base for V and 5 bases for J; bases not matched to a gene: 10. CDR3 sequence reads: CASSQAIGQGLNNEQFF. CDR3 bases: TGTGCCAGCAGCCAAGCTATCGGACAGGGACTTAACAATGAGCAGTTCTTC.

CDR3 loop: CASSSTFGGVAKNIQYF. CDR3 in DNA: TGTGCCAGCAGCTCAACTTTTGGAGGGGTAGCCAAAAACATTCAGTACTTC. The chain has TRBV7-2 and TRBJ2-4; tentatively, D is TRBD2 (6 bases). The CDR3 is 17 residues long. Trimming took 4 bases from V and 0 from J, leaving 16 bases between them. Germline CDR1 and CDR2: SGHTA and FQGNSA.

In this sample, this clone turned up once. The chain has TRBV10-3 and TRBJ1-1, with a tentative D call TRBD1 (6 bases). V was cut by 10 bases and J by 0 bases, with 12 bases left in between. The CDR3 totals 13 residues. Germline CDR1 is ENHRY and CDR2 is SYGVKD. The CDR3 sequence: CASLRDMNTEAFF. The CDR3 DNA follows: TGTGCCAGCCTCCGGGACATGAACACTGAAGCTTTCTTT.

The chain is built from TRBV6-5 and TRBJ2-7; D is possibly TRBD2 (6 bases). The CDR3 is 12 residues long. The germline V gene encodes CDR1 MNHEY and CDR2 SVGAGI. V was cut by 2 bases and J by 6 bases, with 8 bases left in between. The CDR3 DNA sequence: TGTGCCAGCAGTTACAGGAGGGGCGAGCAGTACTTC. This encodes CASSYRRGEQYF.

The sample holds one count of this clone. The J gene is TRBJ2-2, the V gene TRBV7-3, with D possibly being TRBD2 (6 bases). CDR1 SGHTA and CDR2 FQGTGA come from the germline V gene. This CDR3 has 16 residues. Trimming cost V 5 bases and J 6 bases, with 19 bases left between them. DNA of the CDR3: TGTGCCAGCAGCCCTCATCGGGGGTCGCCCCCCGGGGAGCTGTTTTTT. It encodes CASSPHRGSPPGELFF.

The CDR3 region has the DNA TGTGCCAGCAGTGGGCGCCAGGATACATATAGCAATCAGCCCCAGCATTTT. The encoded protein is CASSGRQDTYSNQPQHF. This rearrangement joins TRBV6-1 to TRBJ1-5, with D unresolved. The CDR3 consists of 17 residues. Germline V gene sequence: CDR1 MNHNS, CDR2 SASEGT. Between the trimmed V and J ends, which lost 4 bases and 0 bases, there was a span of 16 bases.

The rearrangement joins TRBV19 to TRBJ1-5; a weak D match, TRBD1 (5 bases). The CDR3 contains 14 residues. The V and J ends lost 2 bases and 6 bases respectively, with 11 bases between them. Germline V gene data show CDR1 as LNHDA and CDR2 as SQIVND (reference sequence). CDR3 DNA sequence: TGTGCCAGTAGTATACATGGGGCTAGTCAGCCCCAGCATTTT. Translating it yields CASSIHGASQPQHF. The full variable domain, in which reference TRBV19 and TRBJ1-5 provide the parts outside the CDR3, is DGGITQSPKYLFRKEGQNVTLSCEQNLNHDAMYWYRQDPGQGLRLIYYSQIVNDFQKGDIAEGYSVSREKKESFPLTVTSAQKNPTAFYLCASSIHGASQPQHFGDGTRLSIL.

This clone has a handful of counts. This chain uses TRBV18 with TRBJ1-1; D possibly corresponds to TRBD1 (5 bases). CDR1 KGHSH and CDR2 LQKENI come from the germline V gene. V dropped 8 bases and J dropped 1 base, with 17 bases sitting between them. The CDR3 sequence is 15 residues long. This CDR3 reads CASLGVGAGNTEAFF. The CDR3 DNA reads TGTGCCAGCCTAGGGGTAGGGGCAGGGAACACTGAAGCTTTCTTT.

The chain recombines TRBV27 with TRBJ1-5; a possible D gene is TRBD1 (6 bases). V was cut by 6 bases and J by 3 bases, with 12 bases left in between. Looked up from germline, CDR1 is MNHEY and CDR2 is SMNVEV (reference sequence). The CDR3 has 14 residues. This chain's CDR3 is CASRTGSPNQPQHF. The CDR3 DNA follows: TGTGCCAGCAGGACAGGTTCCCCCAATCAGCCCCAGCATTTT.

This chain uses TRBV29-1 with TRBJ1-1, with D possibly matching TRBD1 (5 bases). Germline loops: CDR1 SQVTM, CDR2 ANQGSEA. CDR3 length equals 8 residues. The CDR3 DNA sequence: TGCGGGGGGAGTGAAGCTTTCTTT. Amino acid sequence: CGGSEAFF.

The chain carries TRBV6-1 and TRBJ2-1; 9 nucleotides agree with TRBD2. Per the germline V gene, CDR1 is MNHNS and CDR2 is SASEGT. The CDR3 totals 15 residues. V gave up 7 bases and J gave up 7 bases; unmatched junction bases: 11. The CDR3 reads CASTPRGLASNEQFF. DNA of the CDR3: TGTGCCAGCACTCCAAGGGGACTAGCTTCTAATGAGCAGTTCTTC.

The CDR3 bases are TGTGCCATCAGTGAGTCTCAGGGGAGAGAGCAGTACTTC. Its translation is CAISESQGREQYF. This chain joins TRBV10-3 and TRBJ2-7; weak D call: TRBD1 (6 bases). The CDR3 contains 13 residues. From germline, CDR1 is ENHRY and CDR2 SYGVKD. V was cut by 0 bases and J by 7 bases, with 10 bases left in between.

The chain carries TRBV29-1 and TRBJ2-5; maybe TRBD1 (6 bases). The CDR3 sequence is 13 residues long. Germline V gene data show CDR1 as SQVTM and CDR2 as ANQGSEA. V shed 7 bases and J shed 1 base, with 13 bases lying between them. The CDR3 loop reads CSATRTAQETQYF. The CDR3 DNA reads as TGCAGCGCGACGAGGACAGCCCAAGAGACCCAGTACTTC.

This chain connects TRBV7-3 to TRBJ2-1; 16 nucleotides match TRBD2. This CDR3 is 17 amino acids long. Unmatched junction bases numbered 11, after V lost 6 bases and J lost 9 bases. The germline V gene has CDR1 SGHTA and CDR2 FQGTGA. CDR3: CASRSPGTSGRAGEQFF. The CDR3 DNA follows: TGTGCCAGCAGAAGTCCCGGGACTAGCGGGAGGGCCGGTGAGCAGTTCTTC.

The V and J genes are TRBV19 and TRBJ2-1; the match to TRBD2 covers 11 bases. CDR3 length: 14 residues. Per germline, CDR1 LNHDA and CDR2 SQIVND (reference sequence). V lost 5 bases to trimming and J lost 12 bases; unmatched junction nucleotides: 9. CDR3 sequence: CASSDVAGGPGQFF. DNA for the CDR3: TGTGCCAGTAGTGACGTAGCGGGGGGGCCGGGGCAGTTCTTC.

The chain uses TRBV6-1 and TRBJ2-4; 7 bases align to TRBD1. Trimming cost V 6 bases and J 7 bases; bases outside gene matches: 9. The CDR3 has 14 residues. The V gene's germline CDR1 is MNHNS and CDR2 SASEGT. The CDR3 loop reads CASSTGQVGNIQYF. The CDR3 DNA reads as TGTGCCAGCAGCACCGGACAGGTCGGTAACATTCAGTACTTC.

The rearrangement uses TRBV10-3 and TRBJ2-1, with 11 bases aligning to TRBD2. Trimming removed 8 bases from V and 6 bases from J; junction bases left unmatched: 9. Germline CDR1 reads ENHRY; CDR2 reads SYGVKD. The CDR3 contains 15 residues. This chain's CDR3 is CAIGASGRSSNEQFF. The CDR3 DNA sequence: TGTGCCATCGGGGCTAGCGGGAGGTCTAGCAATGAGCAGTTCTTC.

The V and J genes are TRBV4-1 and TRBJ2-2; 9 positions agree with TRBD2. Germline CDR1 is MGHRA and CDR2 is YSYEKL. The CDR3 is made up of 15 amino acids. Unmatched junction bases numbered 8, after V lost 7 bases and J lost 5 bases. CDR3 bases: TGCGCCAGCACCCCCTTAGCGGGAGCAACCGGGGAGCTGTTTTTT. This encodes CASTPLAGATGELFF.

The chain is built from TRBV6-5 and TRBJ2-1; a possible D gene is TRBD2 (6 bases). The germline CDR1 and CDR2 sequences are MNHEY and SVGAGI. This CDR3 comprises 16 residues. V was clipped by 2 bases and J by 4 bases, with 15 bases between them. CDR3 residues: CASSYQAGRMYNEQFF. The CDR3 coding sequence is TGTGCCAGCAGTTACCAAGCGGGTCGCATGTACAATGAGCAGTTCTTC.

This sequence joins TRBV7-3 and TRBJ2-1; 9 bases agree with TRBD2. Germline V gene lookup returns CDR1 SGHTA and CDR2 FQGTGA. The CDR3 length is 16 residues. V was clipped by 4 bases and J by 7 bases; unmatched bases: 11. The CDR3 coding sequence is TGTGCCAGCAGCTCCCGGGCGGGGGGGACCTTGAATGAGCAGTTCTTC. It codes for CASSSRAGGTLNEQFF.

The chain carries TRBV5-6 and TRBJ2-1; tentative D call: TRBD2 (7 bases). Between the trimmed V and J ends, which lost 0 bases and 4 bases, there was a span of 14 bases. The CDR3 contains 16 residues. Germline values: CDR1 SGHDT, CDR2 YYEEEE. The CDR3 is CASSLALGGGYNEQFF. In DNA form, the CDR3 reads TGTGCCAGCAGCTTGGCTTTGGGAGGGGGTTACAATGAGCAGTTCTTC.

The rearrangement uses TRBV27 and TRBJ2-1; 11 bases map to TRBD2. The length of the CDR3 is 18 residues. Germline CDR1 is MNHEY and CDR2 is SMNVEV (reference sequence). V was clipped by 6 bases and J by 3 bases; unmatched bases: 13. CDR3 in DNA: TGTGCCAGCAGCGTGAGACTAGCGGGAAGGGCCTTCTACAATGAGCAGTTCTTC. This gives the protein CASSVRLAGRAFYNEQFF.

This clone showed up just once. CDR3 sequence reads: CASSPGGGLTPYEQYF. CDR3 DNA: TGTGCCAGCTCACCGGGGGGAGGGTTAACTCCCTACGAGCAGTACTTC. The chain carries TRBV18 and TRBJ2-7; TRBD2 matches at 7 bases. CDR1 is KGHSH and CDR2 is LQKENI in the germline V gene. J lost 2 bases, V lost 3 bases, and 10 bases had no gene match. The CDR3 runs to 16 residues.

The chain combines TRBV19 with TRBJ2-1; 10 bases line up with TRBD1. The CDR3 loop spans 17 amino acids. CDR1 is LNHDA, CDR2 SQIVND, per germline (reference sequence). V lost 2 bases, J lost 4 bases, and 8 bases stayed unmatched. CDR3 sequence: CASSIPRGTGVYNEQFF. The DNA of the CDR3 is TGTGCCAGTAGTATACCTAGGGGGACAGGGGTGTACAATGAGCAGTTCTTC.